This TCR beta chain was sequenced for a study of quantifying T cell responses using KT2 cells. Study-level background: TCR alpha and beta constant-region primers primed reverse transcription of RNA.

Germline CDR1 and CDR2: DFQATT and SNEGSKA (reference sequence). With 5 bases removed from V and 10 bases from J, the gap between germline ends came to 15 bases. This CDR3 spans 13 amino acids. KT2 cells were mixed with fixed PBMC numbers at varying ratios. A few counts support this clonotype. Each cDNA got a UMI-containing oligo ligated at its 3' end. The first PCR ran roughly 4 cycles with an equimolar RC1.1 and RC1.2 beta primer mix. TCRdb itself ran the UMI-ligation and nested PCR reads through MiXCR, one entry per CDR3 protein. Of 39,000 or so distinct CDR3 sequences detected, 15% to 20% appear once; the ten largest clones hold less than 50%.

The TCR comes from a human donor. The specimen was PBMCs spiked with cells of the T cell clone KT2. This rearrangement joins TRBV20-1 to TRBJ1-6, with D uncertain. Written as DNA, the CDR3 is TGCAGTGCTGGTCAATACTCAGGCTCACCCCTCCACTTT. This codes for CSAGQYSGSPLHF.